This T cell receptor beta chain was identified during a study of T cell responses to AZD1222 COVID-19 vaccine. Notes on the study in general: None of the repertoires were sampled until the peak T cell response had passed. Among vaccine-associated CD4 TCRs, coverage spanned spike, with dominance at 160-218 and 743-854.

The table came from immunoSEQ multiplex PCR; TCRdb's copy has only in-frame clones and leaves some out. This sample carries roughly 120,000 clones, 88% of them seen once, and the ten largest clones take approximately 18%. About this clone itself: The antigen remains unidentified.

Germline V gene data show CDR1 as SEHNR and CDR2 as FQNEAQ (reference sequence). V was pared by 4 bases and J by 6 bases, with 5 bases of the junction left unmatched. The length of the CDR3 is 14 residues. The receptor comes from an adult in good health. The source was peripheral blood, collected on day 0 of MenACWY control vaccination. The rearrangement joins TRBV7-9 to TRBJ1-1; TRBD1 aligns across 10 bases. The CDR3 region has the DNA TGTGCCAGCAGCTCTCGGACAGGGGGACCTGAAGCTTTCTTT. Residues: CASSSRTGGPEAFF.